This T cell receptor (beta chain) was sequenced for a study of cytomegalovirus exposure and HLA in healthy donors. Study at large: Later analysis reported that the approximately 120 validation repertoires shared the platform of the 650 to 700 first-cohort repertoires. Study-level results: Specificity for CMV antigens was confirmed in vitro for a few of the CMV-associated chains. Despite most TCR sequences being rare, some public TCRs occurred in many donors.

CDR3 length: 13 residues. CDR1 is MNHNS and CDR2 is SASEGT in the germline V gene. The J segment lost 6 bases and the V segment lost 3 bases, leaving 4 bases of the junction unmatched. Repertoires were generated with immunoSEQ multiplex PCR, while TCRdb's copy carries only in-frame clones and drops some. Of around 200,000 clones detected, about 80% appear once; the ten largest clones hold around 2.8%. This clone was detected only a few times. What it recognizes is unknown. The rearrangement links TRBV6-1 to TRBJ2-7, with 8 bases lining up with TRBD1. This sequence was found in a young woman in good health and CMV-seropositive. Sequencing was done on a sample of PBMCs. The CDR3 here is CASSERQGAEQYF. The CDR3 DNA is TGTGCCAGCAGTGAGAGGCAGGGGGCCGAGCAGTACTTC.